The TCR beta chain described here comes from a study of T cell responses to AZD1222 COVID-19 vaccine. This clone appeared once. Only in-frame clones appear in the TCRdb table, and some are missing; sequencing was by immunoSEQ multiplex PCR. The data contain about 130,000 clones, around nine tenths of them singletons. The sequence derives from an adult in good health. The specimen was peripheral blood, collected on day 0 of AZD1222 vaccination.

CDR3 amino acids: CASSPLAGGSDTQYF. Here the CDR3 DNA reads TGTGCCAGCAGCCCATTGGCGGGAGGGTCAGATACGCAGTATTTT. The chain uses TRBV6-5 and TRBJ2-3; 9 bases match TRBD2. The V gene's germline CDR1 is MNHEY and CDR2 SVGAGI. CDR3 size: 15 residues. The trim removed 6 bases at V and 4 bases at J, leaving 8 bases unmatched.